This TCR beta chain was documented in a study of T-cell reconstitution after alpha-beta-depleted transplantation in children. Unique molecular identifiers were incorporated into the prepared TCRbeta library. TCRdb reprocessed the PCR reads via MiXCR and lists one record per CDR3 protein. The sample has around 490,000 distinct CDR3 sequences; more than 9.5% are singletons. Study-level findings and limits: Some patients' high day-60 TCRbeta diversity was attributed to recipient cells surviving conditioning. Reports say that about two months after transplant, the alpha-beta T cells came out of several hundred graft clones that had expanded.

Many counts were recorded for this clonotype. Its antigen is not identified. This CDR3 contains 14 residues. J gave up 4 bases and V 5 bases, and 4 bases lay outside the gene matches. CDR1 and CDR2 (germline): SGHTA, FQGNSA. The gene calls are TRBV7-2 and TRBJ2-3; the match to TRBD1 covers 9 bases. The sample was PBMCs, mostly from graft donor cells, taken 180 days after TCRalphabeta/CD19-depleted stem cell transplant. The TCR originated in a female patient between 2 and 10 years old who had a stem cell transplant for aplastic anemia, so the T cells may come from the graft donor. CDR3 DNA sequence: TGTGCCAGCAGCCGGGACAGGGTTCCAGATACGCAGTATTTT. Protein: CASSRDRVPDTQYF.